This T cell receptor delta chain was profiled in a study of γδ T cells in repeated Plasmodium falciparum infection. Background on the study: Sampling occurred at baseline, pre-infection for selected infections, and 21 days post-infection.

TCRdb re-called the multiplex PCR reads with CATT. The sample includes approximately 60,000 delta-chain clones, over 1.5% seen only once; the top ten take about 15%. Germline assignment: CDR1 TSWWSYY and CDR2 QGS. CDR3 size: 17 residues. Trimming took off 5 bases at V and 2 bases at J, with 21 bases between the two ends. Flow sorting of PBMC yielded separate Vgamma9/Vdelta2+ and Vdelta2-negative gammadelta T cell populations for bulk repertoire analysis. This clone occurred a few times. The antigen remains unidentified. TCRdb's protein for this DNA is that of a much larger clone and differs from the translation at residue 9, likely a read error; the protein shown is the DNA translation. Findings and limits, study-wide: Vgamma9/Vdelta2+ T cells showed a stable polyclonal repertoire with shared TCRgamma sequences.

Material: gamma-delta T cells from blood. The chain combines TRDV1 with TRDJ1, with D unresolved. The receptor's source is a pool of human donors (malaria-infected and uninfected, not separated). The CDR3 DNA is TGTGCTCTTGGGAGCAACCTTTTTAACGTAAAAACCGATAAACTCATCTTT. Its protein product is CALGSNLFNVKTDKLIF.